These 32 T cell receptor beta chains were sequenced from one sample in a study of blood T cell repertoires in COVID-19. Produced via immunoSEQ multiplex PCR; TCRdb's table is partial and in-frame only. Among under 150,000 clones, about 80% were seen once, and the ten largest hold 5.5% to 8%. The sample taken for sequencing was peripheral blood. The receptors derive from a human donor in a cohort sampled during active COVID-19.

The CDR3 loop reads CASSPQPLNEKLFF. DNA of the CDR3: TGTGCCAGCTCACCACAGCCTCTTAATGAAAAACTGTTTTTT. V and J are TRBV18 and TRBJ1-4; D is undetermined. The CDR3 totals 14 residues. V gave up 1 base and J gave up 4 bases, with 7 bases separating them. Per germline, CDR1 KGHSH and CDR2 LQKENI.

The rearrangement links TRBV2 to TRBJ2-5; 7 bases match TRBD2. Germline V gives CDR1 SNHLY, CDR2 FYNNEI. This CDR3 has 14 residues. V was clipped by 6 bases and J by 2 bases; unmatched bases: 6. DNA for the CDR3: TGTGCCAGCAGGGCCCGACTAGCTCAAGAGACCCAGTACTTC. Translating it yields CASRARLAQETQYF.

The chain's CDR3 is CASSQGSGDYGYTF. The CDR3 DNA is TGTGCCAGCAGCCAGGGTAGCGGCGACTATGGCTACACCTTC. The rearrangement joins TRBV5-4 to TRBJ1-2, with D maybe TRBD1 (5 bases). The V and J ends lost 4 bases and 3 bases respectively, with 13 bases between them. Germline loops: CDR1 SGHNT, CDR2 YYREEE (reference sequence). The CDR3 totals 14 residues. Complete variable domain (other parts from reference TRBV5-4 and TRBJ1-2): ETGVTQSPTHLIKTRGQQVTLRCSSQSGHNTVSWYQQALGQGPQFIFQYYREEENGRGNFPPRFSGLQFPNYSSELNVNALELDDSALYLCASSQGSGDYGYTFGSGTRLTVV.

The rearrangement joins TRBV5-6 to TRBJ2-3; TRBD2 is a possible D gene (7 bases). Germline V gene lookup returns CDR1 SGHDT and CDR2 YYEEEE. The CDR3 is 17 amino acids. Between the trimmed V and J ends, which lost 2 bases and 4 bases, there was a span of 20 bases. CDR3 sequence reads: CASSFYSGGPFPDTQYF. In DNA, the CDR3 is TGTGCCAGCAGCTTCTACTCCGGGGGGCCGTTCCCAGATACGCAGTATTTT.

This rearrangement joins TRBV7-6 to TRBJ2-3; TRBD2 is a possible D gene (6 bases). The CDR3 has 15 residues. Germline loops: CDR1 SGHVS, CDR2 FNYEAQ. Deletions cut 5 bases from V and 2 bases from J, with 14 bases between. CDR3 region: CASSPLWTNTDTQYF. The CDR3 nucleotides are TGTGCCAGCAGCCCTCTCTGGACTAACACAGATACGCAGTATTTT.

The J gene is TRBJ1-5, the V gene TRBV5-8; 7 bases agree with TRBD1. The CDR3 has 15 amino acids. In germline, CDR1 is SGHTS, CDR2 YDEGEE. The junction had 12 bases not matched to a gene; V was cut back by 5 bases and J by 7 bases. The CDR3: CASRRMTGLGQPQHF. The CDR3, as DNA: TGTGCCAGCAGGAGGATGACAGGGTTGGGGCAGCCCCAGCATTTT.

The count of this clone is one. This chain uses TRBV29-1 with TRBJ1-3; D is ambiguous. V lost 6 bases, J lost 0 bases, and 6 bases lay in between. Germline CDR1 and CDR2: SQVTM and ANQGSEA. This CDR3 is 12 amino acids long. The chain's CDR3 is CSVAPSGNTIYF. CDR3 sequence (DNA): TGCAGCGTAGCCCCCTCTGGAAACACCATATATTTT.

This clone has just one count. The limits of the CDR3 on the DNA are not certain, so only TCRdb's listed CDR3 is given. The CDR3 protein is CATAWGRGITNLF. This rearrangement joins TRBV15 to TRBJ2-7; no DNA check was done on the table's D call, TRBD2. Germline CDR1 is LNHNV and CDR2 is YYDKDF (reference sequence). Inclusive of both ends, the CDR3 amounts to 13 amino acids.

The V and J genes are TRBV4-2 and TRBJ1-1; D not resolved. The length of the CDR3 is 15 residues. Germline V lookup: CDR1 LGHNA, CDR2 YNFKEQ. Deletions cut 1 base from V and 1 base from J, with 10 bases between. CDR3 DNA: TGTGCCAGCAGCCAAGGAGGTGGAGAGAACACTGAAGCTTTCTTT. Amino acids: CASSQGGGENTEAFF.

CDR3 protein: CASSDRGFGNTIYF. The CDR3 DNA is TGTGCCAGCAGTGACAGGGGCTTTGGAAACACCATATATTTT. The chain recombines TRBV7-6 with TRBJ1-3, with 8 nucleotides matching TRBD1. Germline V CDR1 and CDR2: SGHVS, FNYEAQ. The CDR3 sequence is 14 residues long. With V trimmed by 6 bases and J by 3 bases, 4 bases remained unmatched.

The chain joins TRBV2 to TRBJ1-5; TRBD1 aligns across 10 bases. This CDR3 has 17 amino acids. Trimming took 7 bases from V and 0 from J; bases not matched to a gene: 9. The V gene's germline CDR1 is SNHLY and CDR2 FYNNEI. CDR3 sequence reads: CASTSGQGVYSNQPQHF. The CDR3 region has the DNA TGTGCCAGCACCTCAGGACAGGGGGTGTATAGCAATCAGCCCCAGCATTTT.

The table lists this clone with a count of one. CDR3 amino acids: CASSLDSNEAFF. The DNA of the CDR3 is TGTGCCAGTTCCCTGGACAGTAATGAAGCTTTCTTT. The genes are TRBV6-5 and TRBJ1-1; maybe TRBD1 (6 bases). CDR3 length equals 12 residues. V lost 9 bases to trimming and J lost 7 bases, with 15 bases between them. The germline CDR1 and CDR2 sequences are MNHEY and SVGAGI.

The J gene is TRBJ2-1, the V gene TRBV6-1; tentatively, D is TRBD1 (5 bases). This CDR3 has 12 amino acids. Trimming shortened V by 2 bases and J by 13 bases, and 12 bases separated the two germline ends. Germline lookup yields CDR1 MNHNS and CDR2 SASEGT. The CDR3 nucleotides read TGTGCCAGCAGTGAATTATTGGGGCTTCAGTTCTTC. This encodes CASSELLGLQFF.

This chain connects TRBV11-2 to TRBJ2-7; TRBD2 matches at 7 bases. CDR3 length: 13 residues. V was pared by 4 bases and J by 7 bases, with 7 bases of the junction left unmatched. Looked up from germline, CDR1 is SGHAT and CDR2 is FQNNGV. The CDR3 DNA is TGTGCCAGCAGCTGGGAGGGATTTGGGGAGCAGTACTTC. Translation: CASSWEGFGEQYF.

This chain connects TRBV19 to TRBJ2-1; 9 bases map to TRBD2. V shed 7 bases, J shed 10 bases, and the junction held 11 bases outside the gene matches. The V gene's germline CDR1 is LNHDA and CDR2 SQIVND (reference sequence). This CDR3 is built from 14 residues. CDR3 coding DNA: TGTGCCAGTAAACTGCGGGGGGGCCTCGAGGAGCAGTTCTTC. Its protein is CASKLRGGLEEQFF. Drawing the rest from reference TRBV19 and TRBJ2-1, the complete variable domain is DGGITQSPKYLFRKEGQNVTLSCEQNLNHDAMYWYRQDPGQGLRLIYYSQIVNDFQKGDIAEGYSVSREKKESFPLTVTSAQKNPTAFYLCASKLRGGLEEQFFGPGTRLTVL.

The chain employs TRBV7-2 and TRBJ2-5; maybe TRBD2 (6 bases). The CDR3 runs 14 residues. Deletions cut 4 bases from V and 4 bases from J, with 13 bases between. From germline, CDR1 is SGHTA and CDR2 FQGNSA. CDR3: CASSSGLGGETQYF. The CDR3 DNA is TGTGCCAGCAGCTCCGGACTGGGGGGAGAGACCCAGTACTTC.

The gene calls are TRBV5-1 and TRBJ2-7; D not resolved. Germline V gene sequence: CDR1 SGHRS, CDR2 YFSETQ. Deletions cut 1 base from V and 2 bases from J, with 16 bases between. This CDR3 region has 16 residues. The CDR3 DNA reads TGCGCCAGCAGCTTGTCTCCCATCGGAGAGGCCTACGAGCAGTACTTC. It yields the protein CASSLSPIGEAYEQYF.

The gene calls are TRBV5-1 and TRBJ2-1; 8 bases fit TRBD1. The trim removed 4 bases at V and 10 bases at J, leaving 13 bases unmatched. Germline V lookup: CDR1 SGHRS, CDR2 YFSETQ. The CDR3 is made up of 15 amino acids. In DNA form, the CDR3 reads TGCGCCAGCAGCCCCGGACAGGGTGGGGTTGGGGAGCAGTTCTTC. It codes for CASSPGQGGVGEQFF.

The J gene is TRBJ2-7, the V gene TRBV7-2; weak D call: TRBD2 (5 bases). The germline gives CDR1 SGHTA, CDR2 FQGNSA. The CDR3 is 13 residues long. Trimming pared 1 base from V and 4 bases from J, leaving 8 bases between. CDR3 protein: CASSLGTLYEQYF. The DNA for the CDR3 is TGTGCCAGCAGCTTAGGGACTTTGTACGAGCAGTACTTC.

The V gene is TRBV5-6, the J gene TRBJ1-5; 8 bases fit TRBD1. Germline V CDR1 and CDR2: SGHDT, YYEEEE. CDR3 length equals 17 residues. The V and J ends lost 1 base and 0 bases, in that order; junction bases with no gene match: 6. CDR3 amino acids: CASSLRGQGLSNQPQHF. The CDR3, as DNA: TGTGCCAGCAGCTTGAGAGGACAGGGTCTTAGCAATCAGCCCCAGCATTTT.

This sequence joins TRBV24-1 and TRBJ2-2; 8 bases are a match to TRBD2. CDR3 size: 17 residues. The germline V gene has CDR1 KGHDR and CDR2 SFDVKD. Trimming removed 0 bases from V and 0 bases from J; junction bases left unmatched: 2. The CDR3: CATSDLRGGSNTGELFF. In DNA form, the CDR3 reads TGTGCCACCAGTGATTTGCGGGGGGGATCGAACACCGGGGAGCTGTTTTTT.

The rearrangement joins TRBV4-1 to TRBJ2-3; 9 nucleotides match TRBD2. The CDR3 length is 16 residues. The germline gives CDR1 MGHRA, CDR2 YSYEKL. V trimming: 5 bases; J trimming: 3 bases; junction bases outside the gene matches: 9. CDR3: CASSKGGGALTDTQYF. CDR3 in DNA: TGCGCCAGCAGCAAAGGCGGGGGGGCGTTAACAGATACGCAGTATTTT.

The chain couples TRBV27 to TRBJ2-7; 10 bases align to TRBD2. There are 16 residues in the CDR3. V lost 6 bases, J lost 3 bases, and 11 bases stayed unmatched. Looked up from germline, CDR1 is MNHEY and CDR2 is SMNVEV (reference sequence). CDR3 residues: CASSQTTGTSVYEQYF. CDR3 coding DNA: TGTGCCAGCAGCCAAACGACCGGGACTAGCGTCTACGAGCAGTACTTC.

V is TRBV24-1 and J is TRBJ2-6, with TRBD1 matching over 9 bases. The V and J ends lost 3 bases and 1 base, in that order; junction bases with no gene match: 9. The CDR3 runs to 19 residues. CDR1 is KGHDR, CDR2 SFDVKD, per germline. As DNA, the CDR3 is TGTGCCACCAGTGATCCCCGGGACAGGGACCCTTCTGGGGCCAACGTCCTGACTTTC. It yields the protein CATSDPRDRDPSGANVLTF.

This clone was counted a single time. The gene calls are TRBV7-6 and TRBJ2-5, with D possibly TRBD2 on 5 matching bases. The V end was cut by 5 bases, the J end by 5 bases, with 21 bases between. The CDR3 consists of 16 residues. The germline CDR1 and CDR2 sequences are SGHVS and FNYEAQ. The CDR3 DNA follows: TGTGCCAGCAGCCTGGGAGTTCTGGTGTCCGGGGAGACCCAGTACTTC. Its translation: CASSLGVLVSGETQYF. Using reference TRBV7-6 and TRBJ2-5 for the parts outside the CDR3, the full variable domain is GAGVSQSPRYKVTKRGQDVALRCDPISGHVSLYWYRQALGQGPEFLTYFNYEAQQDKSGLPNDRFSAERPEGSISTLTIQRTEQRDSAMYRCASSLGVLVSGETQYFGPGTRLLVL.

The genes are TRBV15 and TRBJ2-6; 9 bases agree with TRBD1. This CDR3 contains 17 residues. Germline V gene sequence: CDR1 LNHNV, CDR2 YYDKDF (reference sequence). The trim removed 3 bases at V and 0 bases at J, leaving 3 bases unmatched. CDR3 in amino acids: CATSRTGGVSGANVLTF. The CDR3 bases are TGTGCCACCAGCAGGACAGGGGGTGTCTCTGGGGCCAACGTCCTGACTTTC.

Here the CDR3 DNA reads TGTGCCAGCAGCTTAGAAGTTGAGCGGGGCGGGGATACGCAGTATTTT. Its translation is CASSLEVERGGDTQYF. V usage is TRBV7-2 and J usage is TRBJ2-3, with 7 nucleotides matching TRBD2. The trim removed 1 base at V and 6 bases at J, leaving 10 bases unmatched. The CDR3 spans 16 residues. Germline loops: CDR1 SGHTA, CDR2 FQGNSA.

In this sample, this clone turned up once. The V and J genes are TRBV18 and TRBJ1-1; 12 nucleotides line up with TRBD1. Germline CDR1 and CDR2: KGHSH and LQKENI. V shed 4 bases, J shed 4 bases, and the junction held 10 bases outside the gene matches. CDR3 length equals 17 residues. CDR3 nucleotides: TGTGCCAGCTCACTGGGGACAGGGGGCTCGGGGTCCACTGAAGCTTTCTTT. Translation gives CASSLGTGGSGSTEAFF.

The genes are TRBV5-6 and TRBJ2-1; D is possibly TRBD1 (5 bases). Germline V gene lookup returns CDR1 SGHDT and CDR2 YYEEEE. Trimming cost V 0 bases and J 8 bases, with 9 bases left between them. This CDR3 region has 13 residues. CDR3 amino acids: CASSLDRWDEQFF. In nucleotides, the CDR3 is TGTGCCAGCAGCTTGGACAGGTGGGATGAGCAGTTCTTC.

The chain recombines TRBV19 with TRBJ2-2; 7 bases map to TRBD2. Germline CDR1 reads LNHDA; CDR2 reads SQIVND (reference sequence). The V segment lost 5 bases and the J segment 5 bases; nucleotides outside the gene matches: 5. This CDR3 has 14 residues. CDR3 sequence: CASSLTSRTGELFF. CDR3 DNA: TGTGCCAGTAGTCTGACTAGCAGGACCGGGGAGCTGTTTTTT.

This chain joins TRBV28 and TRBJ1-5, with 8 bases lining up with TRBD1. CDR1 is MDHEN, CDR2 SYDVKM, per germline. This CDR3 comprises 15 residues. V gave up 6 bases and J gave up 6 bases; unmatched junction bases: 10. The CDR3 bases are TGTGCCAGCAGCTATCGGACAGGGCAAGGTCAGCCCCAGCATTTT. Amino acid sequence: CASSYRTGQGQPQHF.

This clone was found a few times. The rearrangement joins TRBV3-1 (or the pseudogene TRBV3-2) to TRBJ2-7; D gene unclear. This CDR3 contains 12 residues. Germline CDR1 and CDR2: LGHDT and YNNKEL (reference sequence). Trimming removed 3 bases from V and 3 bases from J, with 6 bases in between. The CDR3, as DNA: TGTGCCAGCAGCCATGTATACTACGAGCAGTACTTC. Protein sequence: CASSHVYYEQYF.